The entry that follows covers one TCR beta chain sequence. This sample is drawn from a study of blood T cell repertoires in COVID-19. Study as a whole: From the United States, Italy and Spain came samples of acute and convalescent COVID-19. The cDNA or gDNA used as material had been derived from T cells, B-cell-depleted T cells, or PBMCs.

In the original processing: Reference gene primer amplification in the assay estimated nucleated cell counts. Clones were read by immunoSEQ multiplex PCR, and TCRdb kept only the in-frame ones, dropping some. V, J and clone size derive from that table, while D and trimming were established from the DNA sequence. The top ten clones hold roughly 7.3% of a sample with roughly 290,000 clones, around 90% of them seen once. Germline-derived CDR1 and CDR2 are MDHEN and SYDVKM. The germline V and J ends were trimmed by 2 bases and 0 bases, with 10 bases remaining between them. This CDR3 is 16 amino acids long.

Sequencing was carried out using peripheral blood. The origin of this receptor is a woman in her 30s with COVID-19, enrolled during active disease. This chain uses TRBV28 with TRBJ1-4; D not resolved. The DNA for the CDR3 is TGTGCCAGCAGTTTAACAGTCAACCCAACTAATGAAAAACTGTTTTTT. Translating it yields CASSLTVNPTNEKLFF. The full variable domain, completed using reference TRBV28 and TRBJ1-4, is DVKVTQSSRYLVKRTGEKVFLECVQDMDHENMFWYRQDPGLGLRLIYFSYDVKMKEKGDIPEGYSVSREKKERFSLILESASTNQTSMYLCASSLTVNPTNEKLFFGSGTQLSVL.